Listed here are 22 T cell receptor beta chains from one sample, sequenced in a study of control samples from healthy donors and cancer patients. Some clones are missing from TCRdb's copy, which holds only in-frame ones; the method was immunoSEQ multiplex PCR. Of some 99,000 clones in the sample, approximately 90% are singletons; the top ten hold 17%. Sequencing was carried out using blood. These receptors were obtained from a woman between 50 and 59 years old in good health.

The count of this clone is one. This sequence joins TRBV4-1 and TRBJ2-7; D perhaps matches TRBD1 (5 bases). Germline V CDR1 and CDR2: MGHRA, YSYEKL. This CDR3 region has 13 residues. The germline V and J ends were trimmed by 4 bases and 1 base, with 8 bases remaining between them. Here the CDR3 DNA reads TGCGCCAGCAGCCTGGGGCCTTCCTACGAGCAGTACTTC. Protein: CASSLGPSYEQYF.

V usage is TRBV5-5 and J usage is TRBJ2-6; maybe TRBD1 (5 bases). The length of the CDR3 is 17 residues. With 0 bases removed from V and 0 bases from J, the gap between germline ends came to 10 bases. Germline CDR1 is SGHKS and CDR2 is YYEKEE (reference sequence). The CDR3 DNA sequence: TGTGCCAGCAGCTTGGGGCAGGGCTACTCTGGGGCCAACGTCCTGACTTTC. The encoded protein is CASSLGQGYSGANVLTF.

The chain uses TRBV5-4 and TRBJ2-1; D may be TRBD1 (5 bases). The CDR3 sequence is 14 residues long. V shed 0 bases and J shed 4 bases, with 8 bases lying between them. The germline gives CDR1 SGHNT, CDR2 YYREEE (reference sequence). This CDR3 reads CASSLGGPYNEQFF. The CDR3 coding sequence is TGTGCCAGCAGCTTGGGGGGCCCTTACAATGAGCAGTTCTTC.

This clone was seen a few times. J is TRBJ1-4 and V is TRBV7-8, with D unclear. V was pared by 0 bases and J by 3 bases, with 8 bases between. Germline assignment: CDR1 SGHVS and CDR2 FQNEAQ. The CDR3 runs 15 residues. Here the CDR3 DNA reads TGTGCCAGCAGCTTAGCGCAGGACCCTAATGAAAAACTGTTTTTT. It codes for CASSLAQDPNEKLFF.

The chain has TRBV3-1 (or the pseudogene TRBV3-2) and TRBJ2-5; 7 positions match TRBD1. V trimming: 4 bases; J trimming: 4 bases; junction bases outside the gene matches: 6. The CDR3 length is 14 residues. Germline lookup yields CDR1 LGHDT and CDR2 YNNKEL (reference sequence). In DNA form, the CDR3 reads TGTGCCAGCAGCCGACAGGGCTGGGGAGAGACCCAGTACTTC. This encodes CASSRQGWGETQYF.

The gene calls are TRBV18 and TRBJ2-7; perhaps TRBD2 as D (7 bases). Trimming shortened V by 3 bases and J by 6 bases, and 12 bases separated the two germline ends. The V gene's germline CDR1 is KGHSH and CDR2 LQKENI. This CDR3 spans 13 amino acids. CDR3 sequence: CASSPRGAVEQYV. CDR3 sequence (DNA): TGTGCCAGCTCACCCCGGGGGGCCGTCGAGCAGTACGTC.

This chain connects TRBV6-1 to TRBJ1-2; the match to TRBD1 covers 11 bases. Germline values: CDR1 MNHNS, CDR2 SASEGT. This CDR3 has 16 amino acids. The junction had 8 bases not matched to a gene; V was cut back by 4 bases and J by 4 bases. CDR3 coding DNA: TGTGCCAGCAGTGGGCTGGACAGGGGGCTTATCTATGGCTACACCTTC. It encodes CASSGLDRGLIYGYTF.

The chain uses TRBV5-4 and TRBJ2-1; 8 nucleotides match TRBD1. The CDR3 has 14 amino acids. Germline V gene data show CDR1 as SGHNT and CDR2 as YYREEE (reference sequence). J was trimmed by 11 bases and V by 4 bases; bases with no gene match: 11. Here the CDR3 reads CASSPGQELRKQFF. As DNA, the CDR3 is TGTGCCAGCAGCCCGGGACAGGAACTTCGAAAGCAGTTCTTC.

The chain carries TRBV7-8 and TRBJ2-2, with D perhaps TRBD1 (6 bases). This CDR3 contains 15 residues. The germline CDR1 and CDR2 sequences are SGHVS and FQNEAQ. V shed 3 bases and J shed 7 bases, with 15 bases lying between them. The CDR3 loop is CASSLVGTKGGELFF. For the CDR3, the DNA is TGTGCCAGCAGCTTGGTCGGGACAAAGGGCGGGGAGCTGTTTTTT.

J is TRBJ1-1 and V is TRBV27, with a possible D match to TRBD1 (6 bases). Trimming removed 5 bases from V and 6 bases from J, with 13 bases in between. The CDR3 length is 13 residues. Germline-derived CDR1 and CDR2 are MNHEY and SMNVEV (reference sequence). The CDR3 DNA reads TGTGCCAGCAGTCCTATTACAGGGCCTGAAGCTTTCTTT. Amino acid sequence: CASSPITGPEAFF.

The chain combines TRBV12-3 or TRBV12-4 with TRBJ1-1; D uncertain. With 5 bases removed from V and 5 bases from J, the gap between germline ends came to 12 bases. This CDR3 comprises 13 residues. The CDR3 spells CASSLSEGTEAFF. The CDR3 DNA reads TGTGCCAGCAGTCTCTCGGAAGGAACTGAAGCTTTCTTT.

The chain joins TRBV11-2 to TRBJ2-2, with D perhaps matching TRBD2 (6 bases). The CDR3 is 15 amino acids. Deletions cut 3 bases from V and 7 bases from J, with 15 bases between. The germline gives CDR1 SGHAT, CDR2 FQNNGV. The CDR3 is CASSFDTRRGGELFF. Here the CDR3 DNA reads TGTGCCAGCAGCTTCGATACTAGGCGGGGCGGGGAGCTGTTTTTT.

The gene calls are TRBV27 and TRBJ2-6; D is undetermined. Between the trimmed V and J ends, which lost 3 bases and 0 bases, there was a span of 3 bases. The CDR3 is made up of 14 amino acids. Looked up from germline, CDR1 is MNHEY and CDR2 is SMNVEV (reference sequence). CDR3 in amino acids: CASSFRSGANVLTF. The CDR3 nucleotides read TGTGCCAGCAGTTTCCGCTCTGGGGCCAACGTCCTGACTTTC.

This rearrangement joins TRBV18 to TRBJ1-4; D perhaps matches TRBD1 (5 bases). This CDR3 has 13 amino acids. Germline CDR1 and CDR2: KGHSH and LQKENI. Deletions cut 6 bases from V and 2 bases from J, with 7 bases between. This CDR3 reads CASSDNTNEKLFF. The CDR3 DNA follows: TGTGCCAGCTCGGACAATACTAATGAAAAACTGTTTTTT.

The rearrangement links TRBV7-9 to TRBJ1-2; possibly TRBD1 for D (5 bases). Per germline, CDR1 SEHNR and CDR2 FQNEAQ (reference sequence). The germline V and J ends were trimmed by 1 base and 4 bases, with 19 bases remaining between them. The CDR3 length is 17 residues. The CDR3 DNA is TGTGCCAGCAGCTTAGTGGAGGTGGAGGCAGGGCGCTATGGCTACACCTTC. This translates into CASSLVEVEAGRYGYTF.

The sample holds one count of this clone. J is TRBJ1-2 and V is TRBV5-4, with D uncertain. Trimming stripped 0 bases from V and 3 bases from J, with 15 bases between. This CDR3 has 16 amino acids. Germline CDR1 is SGHNT and CDR2 is YYREEE (reference sequence). CDR3 DNA: TGTGCCAGCAGCTTGGCCGCGGGATTACGGGACTATGGCTACACCTTC. It yields the protein CASSLAAGLRDYGYTF. Together with reference TRBV5-4 and TRBJ1-2, the CDR3 gives the full variable domain: ETGVTQSPTHLIKTRGQQVTLRCSSQSGHNTVSWYQQALGQGPQFIFQYYREEENGRGNFPPRFSGLQFPNYSSELNVNALELDDSALYLCASSLAAGLRDYGYTFGSGTRLTVV.

V is TRBV7-3 and J is TRBJ1-1, with TRBD1 as a possible D gene (6 bases). CDR1 and CDR2 from the germline V gene are SGHTA and FQGTGA. This CDR3 has 16 amino acids. Trimming cost V 3 bases and J 1 base, with 15 bases left between them. The CDR3 sequence: CASSLSYRAKNTEAFF. CDR3 DNA: TGTGCCAGCAGCTTGAGTTACAGGGCGAAGAACACTGAAGCTTTCTTT.

This clone was picked up one time. This chain connects TRBV7-2 to TRBJ1-5, with 7 bases fitting TRBD1. In germline, CDR1 is SGHTA, CDR2 FQGNSA. CDR3 length: 15 residues. V gave up 1 base and J gave up 6 bases; unmatched junction bases: 6. CDR3 loop: CASSLEFSGGQPQHF. Written as DNA, the CDR3 is TGTGCCAGCAGCTTAGAGTTTTCAGGGGGTCAGCCCCAGCATTTT.

The rearrangement joins TRBV7-9 to TRBJ2-1; 9 nucleotides match TRBD1. This CDR3 region has 17 residues. CDR1 SEHNR and CDR2 FQNEAQ come from the germline V gene (reference sequence). With 6 bases clipped from V and 4 bases from J, the junction kept 13 bases outside the gene matches. This CDR3 is CASRPGTGSVRYNEQFF. The CDR3 DNA follows: TGTGCCAGCAGGCCGGGGACAGGGTCCGTTCGGTACAATGAGCAGTTCTTC.

J is TRBJ2-1 and V is TRBV12-3 or TRBV12-4; D is unresolved. The CDR3 has 12 amino acids. The V end was cut by 1 base, the J end by 9 bases, with 7 bases between. Written as DNA, the CDR3 is TGTGCCAGCAGTTTAGGTTGGTCTGAGCAGTTCTTC. Its translation: CASSLGWSEQFF.

The rearrangement uses TRBV5-6 and TRBJ2-5; tentatively, D is TRBD2 (5 bases). V was pared by 2 bases and J by 5 bases, with 16 bases between. Germline V gene lookup returns CDR1 SGHDT and CDR2 YYEEEE. This CDR3 is built from 15 residues. This CDR3 is CASSLAQRVGETQYF. CDR3 DNA sequence: TGTGCCAGCAGCTTAGCCCAGAGGGTTGGGGAGACCCAGTACTTC.

The genes are TRBV15 and TRBJ2-5, with unresolved D. Trimming took off 4 bases at V and 1 base at J, with 10 bases between the two ends. This CDR3 is 14 amino acids long. In germline, CDR1 is LNHNV, CDR2 YYDKDF (reference sequence). The CDR3, as DNA: TGTGCCACCAGCATAGCTCGGCTCCAAGAGACCCAGTACTTC. Translation gives CATSIARLQETQYF.